This is a list of T cell receptor beta chains from one sample in a study of cytomegalovirus exposure and HLA in healthy donors. TCRdb's table, derived via immunoSEQ multiplex PCR, lists solely in-frame clones and lacks some. This sample has roughly 190,000 clones, with about 76% found just once. The sequenced sample consisted of PBMCs. The receptors here all came from a woman in her forties or fifties in good health and CMV-seronegative. Each CDR3 is given with its conserved first and last residue. A D gene is named only where the DNA matches it firmly. Expanded clones are given a class, and other clones once, few, many or no size at all.

j_call d_call clone_size v_call cdr3_aa cdr3_nt
TRBJ1-1 . few TRBV6-5 CASGEGVEAFF TGTGCCAGCGGCGAGGGAGTTGAAGCTTTCTTT
TRBJ2-7 . . TRBV29-1 CSVEFPRGYEQYF TGCAGCGTTGAATTCCCTAGGGGCTACGAGCAGTACTTC
TRBJ2-2 . . TRBV9 CASSAQGRTGGKIANTGELFF TGTGCCAGCAGCGCTCAGGGGAGAACGGGGGGAAAGATAGCGAACACCGGGGAGCTGTTTTTT
TRBJ2-4 TRBD2 . TRBV4-3 CASSQAGTGLASNIQYF TGCGCCAGCAGCCAAGCTGGGACGGGACTAGCATCAAACATTCAGTACTTC
TRBJ1-1 . few TRBV6-5 CASSYGGSGNTEAFF TGTGCCAGCAGTTACGGGGGGTCAGGGAACACTGAAGCTTTCTTT
TRBJ2-7 . . TRBV7-2 CASSLGSPRPRGGEQYF TGTGCCAGCAGCTTAGGGTCCCCCCGGCCACGAGGAGGTGAGCAGTACTTC
TRBJ2-1 TRBD2 . TRBV6-1 CASRILAGGFDEQFF TGTGCCAGCAGGATACTAGCGGGAGGGTTCGATGAGCAGTTCTTC
TRBJ2-1 . . TRBV7-8 CASSLGDTYNEQFF TGTGCCAGCAGCTTAGGGGACACCTACAATGAGCAGTTCTTC
TRBJ2-7 TRBD1 . TRBV28 CASSRGQLLEQYF TGTGCCAGCAGTCGGGGACAGCTTCTGGAGCAGTACTTC
TRBJ1-1 . . TRBV19 CASSIGRGSTEAFF TGTGCCAGTAGTATAGGTAGAGGGAGCACTGAAGCTTTCTTT
TRBJ2-3 TRBD2 . TRBV7-6 CASSSLELAGNTDTQYF TGTGCCAGCAGCTCTCTAGAACTAGCGGGGAACACAGATACGCAGTATTTT
TRBJ2-2 TRBD1 . TRBV7-2 CASSRQGITGELFF TGTGCCAGCAGCCGACAGGGGATCACCGGGGAGCTGTTTTTT
TRBJ1-2 . . TRBV21-1 CASSTGKDKFNYGYTF TGTGCCAGCAGCACCGGCAAAGACAAATTCAACTATGGCTACACCTTC
TRBJ2-1 . . TRBV21-1 CASSIGQGQSGRAKFNEQFF TGTGCCAGCAGCATCGGACAGGGTCAAAGCGGGAGGGCCAAGTTCAATGAGCAGTTCTTC
TRBJ2-7 TRBD2 . TRBV5-4 CASSLAGGLEQYF TGTGCCAGCAGCTTGGCGGGAGGGCTCGAGCAGTACTTC
TRBJ1-1 TRBD1 . TRBV19 CASSSQGAGSLGAFF TGTGCCAGTAGTTCCCAGGGGGCCGGCTCCTTAGGAGCTTTCTTT
TRBJ2-1 TRBD2 . TRBV2 CASGAAGGIYNEQFF TGTGCCAGCGGGGCAGCGGGAGGGATCTACAATGAGCAGTTCTTC
TRBJ1-4 . . TRBV11-2 CASSYGLNEKLFF TGTGCCAGCAGCTACGGACTTAATGAAAAACTGTTTTTT
TRBJ2-3 . . TRBV21-1 CASSKARLAATDTQYF TGTGCCAGCAGCAAAGCAAGACTAGCGGCCACAGATACGCAGTATTTT
TRBJ1-4 TRBD1 . TRBV19 CASSSEKISGGRGEKLFF TGTGCCAGTAGCTCGGAGAAGATTTCAGGGGGCAGGGGTGAAAAACTGTTTTTT
TRBJ1-6 TRBD1 . TRBV18 CASSPQGADSPLHF TGTGCCAGCTCACCCCAGGGGGCCGATTCACCCCTCCACTTT
TRBJ2-7 TRBD1 . TRBV28 CASSSHPGQGAFEQYF TGTGCCAGCAGTTCCCACCCGGGACAGGGGGCGTTCGAGCAGTACTTC
TRBJ2-3 . . TRBV6-4 CASSAWAGRTDTQYF TGTGCCAGCAGTGCATGGGCGGGCCGCACAGATACGCAGTATTTT
TRBJ2-1 TRBD2 . TRBV18 CASSPKTSGGRSYNEQFF TGTGCCAGCTCACCAAAGACTAGCGGGGGACGTTCCTACAATGAGCAGTTCTTC
TRBJ2-5 TRBD2 . TRBV5-1 CASTRTSGEVETQYF TGCGCCAGCACCCGGACTAGCGGGGAGGTAGAGACCCAGTACTTC
TRBJ2-4 . . TRBV9 CASSVGATGWDKNIQYF TGTGCCAGCAGCGTAGGAGCAACAGGGTGGGACAAAAACATTCAGTACTTC
TRBJ1-3 TRBD1 few TRBV6-1 CASRGQGGFGNTIYF TGTGCCAGCAGAGGACAGGGTGGGTTTGGAAACACCATATATTTT
TRBJ1-5 . . TRBV10-3 CAISDGQGYQPQHF TGTGCCATCAGTGATGGTCAGGGGTATCAGCCCCAGCATTTT
TRBJ1-1 . few TRBV4-3 CASSHRLRDTLMNTEAFF TGCGCCAGCAGCCATCGTCTCCGGGACACCCTCATGAACACTGAAGCTTTCTTT